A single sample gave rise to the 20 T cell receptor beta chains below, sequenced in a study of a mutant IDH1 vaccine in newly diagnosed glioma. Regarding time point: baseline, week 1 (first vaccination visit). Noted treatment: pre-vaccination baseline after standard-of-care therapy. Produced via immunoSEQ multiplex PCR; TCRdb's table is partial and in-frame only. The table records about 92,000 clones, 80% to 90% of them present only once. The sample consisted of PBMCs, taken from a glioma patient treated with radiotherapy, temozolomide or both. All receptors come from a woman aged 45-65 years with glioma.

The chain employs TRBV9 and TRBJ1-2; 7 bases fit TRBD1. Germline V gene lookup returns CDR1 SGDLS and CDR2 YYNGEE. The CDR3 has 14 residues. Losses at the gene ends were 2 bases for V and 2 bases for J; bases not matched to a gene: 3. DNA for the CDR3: TGTGCCAGCAGCGTGGCACAGGGGAACTATGGCTACACCTTC. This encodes CASSVAQGNYGYTF.

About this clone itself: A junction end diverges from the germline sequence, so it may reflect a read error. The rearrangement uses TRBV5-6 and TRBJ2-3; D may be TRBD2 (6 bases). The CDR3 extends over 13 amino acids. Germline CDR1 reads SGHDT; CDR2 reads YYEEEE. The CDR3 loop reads CASSLEVRGTHHF. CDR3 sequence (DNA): TGTGCCAGCAGCTTGGAGGTACGGGGGACGCACCATTTT.

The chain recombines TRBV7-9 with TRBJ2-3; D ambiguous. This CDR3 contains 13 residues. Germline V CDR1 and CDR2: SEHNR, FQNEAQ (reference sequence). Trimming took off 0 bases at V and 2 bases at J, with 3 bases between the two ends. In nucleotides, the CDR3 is TGTGCCAGCAGCTTAGCATACACAGATACGCAGTATTTT. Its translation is CASSLAYTDTQYF.

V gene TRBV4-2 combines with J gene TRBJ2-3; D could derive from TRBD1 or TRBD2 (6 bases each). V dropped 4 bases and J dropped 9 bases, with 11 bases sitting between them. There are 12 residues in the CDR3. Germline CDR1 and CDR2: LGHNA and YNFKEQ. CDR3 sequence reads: CASSPEGVTQYF. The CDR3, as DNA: TGTGCCAGCAGCCCGGAGGGGGTAACGCAGTATTTT.

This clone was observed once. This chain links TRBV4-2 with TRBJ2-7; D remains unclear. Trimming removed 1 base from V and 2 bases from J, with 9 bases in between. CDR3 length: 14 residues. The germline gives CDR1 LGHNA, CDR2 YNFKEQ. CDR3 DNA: TGTGCCAGCAGCCAAGCTGTTTTGACCTACGAGCAGTACTTC. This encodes CASSQAVLTYEQYF.

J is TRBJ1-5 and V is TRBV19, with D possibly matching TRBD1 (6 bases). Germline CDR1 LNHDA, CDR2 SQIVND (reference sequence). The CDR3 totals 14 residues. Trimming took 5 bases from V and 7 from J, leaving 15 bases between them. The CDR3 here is CASSPRFTGQPQHF. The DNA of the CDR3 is TGTGCCAGTAGTCCCCGGTTTACAGGGCAGCCCCAGCATTTT. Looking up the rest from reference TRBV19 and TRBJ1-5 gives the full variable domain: DGGITQSPKYLFRKEGQNVTLSCEQNLNHDAMYWYRQDPGQGLRLIYYSQIVNDFQKGDIAEGYSVSREKKESFPLTVTSAQKNPTAFYLCASSPRFTGQPQHFGDGTRLSIL.

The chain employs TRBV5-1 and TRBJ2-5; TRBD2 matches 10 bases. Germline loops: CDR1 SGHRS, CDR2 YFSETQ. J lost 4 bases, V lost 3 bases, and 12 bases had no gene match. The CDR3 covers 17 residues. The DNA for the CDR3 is TGCGCCAGCAGCTCCCTCTCCATTGGACTAGCGGTAGAGACCCAGTACTTC. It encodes CASSSLSIGLAVETQYF.

This chain's CDR3 is CATSAWGLQEKLFF. In DNA form, the CDR3 reads TGTGCCACCAGCGCCTGGGGACTTCAGGAAAAACTGTTTTTT. The chain combines TRBV15 with TRBJ1-4; D possibly corresponds to TRBD1 (5 bases). Between the trimmed V and J ends, which lost 5 bases and 8 bases, there was a span of 15 bases. Germline CDR1 LNHNV, CDR2 YYDKDF (reference sequence). CDR3 length: 14 amino acids.

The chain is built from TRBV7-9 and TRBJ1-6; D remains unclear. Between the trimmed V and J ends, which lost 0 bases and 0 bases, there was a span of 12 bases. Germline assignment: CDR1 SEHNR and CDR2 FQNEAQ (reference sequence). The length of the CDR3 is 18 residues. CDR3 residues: CASSLAREGRSYNSPLHF. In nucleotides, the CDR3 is TGTGCCAGCAGCTTAGCTCGGGAGGGTCGCTCCTATAATTCACCCCTCCACTTT.

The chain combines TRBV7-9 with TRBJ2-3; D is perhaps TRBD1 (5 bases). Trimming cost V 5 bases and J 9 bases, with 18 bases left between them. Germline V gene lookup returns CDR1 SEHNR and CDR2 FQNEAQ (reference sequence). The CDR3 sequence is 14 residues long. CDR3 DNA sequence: TGTGCCAGCAGCGCTAGAATACAGGCAGTAACGCAGTATTTT. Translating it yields CASSARIQAVTQYF.

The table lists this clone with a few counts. CDR3 bases: TGTGCCAGCAGCTTAGAACGGGGCGGAAGGACTGAAGCTTTCTTT. Amino acids: CASSLERGGRTEAFF. The V gene is TRBV11-2, the J gene TRBJ1-1, with D maybe TRBD1 (5 bases). Trimming took off 0 bases at V and 5 bases at J, with 13 bases between the two ends. Germline V gives CDR1 SGHAT, CDR2 FQNNGV. CDR3 length: 15 residues.

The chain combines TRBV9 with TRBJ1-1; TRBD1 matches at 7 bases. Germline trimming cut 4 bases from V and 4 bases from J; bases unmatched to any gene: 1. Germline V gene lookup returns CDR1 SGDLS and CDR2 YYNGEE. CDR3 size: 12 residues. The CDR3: CASSHRGTEAFF. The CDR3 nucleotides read TGTGCCAGCAGCCACAGGGGCACTGAAGCTTTCTTT.

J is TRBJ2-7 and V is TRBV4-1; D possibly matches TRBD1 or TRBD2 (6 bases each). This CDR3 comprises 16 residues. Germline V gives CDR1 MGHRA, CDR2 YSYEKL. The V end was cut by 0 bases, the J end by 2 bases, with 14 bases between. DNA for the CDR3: TGCGCCAGCAGCCAAGAAGTGACAGGAGGGACCTACGAGCAGTACTTC. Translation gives CASSQEVTGGTYEQYF.

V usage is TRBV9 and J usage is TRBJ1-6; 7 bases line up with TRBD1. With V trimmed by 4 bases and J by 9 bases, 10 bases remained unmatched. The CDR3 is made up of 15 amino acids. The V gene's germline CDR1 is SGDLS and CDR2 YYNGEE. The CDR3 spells CASSFNDRAGSPLHF. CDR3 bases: TGTGCCAGCAGCTTTAACGACAGGGCTGGTTCACCCCTCCACTTT.

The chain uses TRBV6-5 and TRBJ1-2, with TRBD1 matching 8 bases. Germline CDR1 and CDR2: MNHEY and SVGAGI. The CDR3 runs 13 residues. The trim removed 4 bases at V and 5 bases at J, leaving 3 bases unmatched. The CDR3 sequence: CASSFRQGYGYTF. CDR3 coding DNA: TGTGCCAGCAGTTTCCGACAGGGGTATGGCTACACCTTC.

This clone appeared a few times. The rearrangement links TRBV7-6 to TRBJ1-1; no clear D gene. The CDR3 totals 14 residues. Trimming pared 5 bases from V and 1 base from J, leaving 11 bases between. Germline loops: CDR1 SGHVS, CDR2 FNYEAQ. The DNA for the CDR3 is TGTGCCAGCAGCCCAGCGACGGCGAACACTGAAGCTTTCTTT. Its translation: CASSPATANTEAFF.

The CDR3: CASSIEGPGAYYGYTF. In nucleotides, the CDR3 is TGTGCCAGTAGTATAGAGGGCCCAGGGGCTTACTATGGCTACACCTTC. The chain joins TRBV19 to TRBJ1-2; maybe TRBD1 (6 bases). Looked up from germline, CDR1 is LNHDA and CDR2 is SQIVND (reference sequence). Trimming stripped 0 bases from V and 3 bases from J, with 14 bases between. The CDR3 contains 16 residues.

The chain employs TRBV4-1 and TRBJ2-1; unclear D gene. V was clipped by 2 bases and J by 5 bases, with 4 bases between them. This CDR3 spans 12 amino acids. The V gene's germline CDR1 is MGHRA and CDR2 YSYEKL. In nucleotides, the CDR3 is TGCGCCAGCAGCCAACGGGACAATGAGCAGTTCTTC. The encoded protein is CASSQRDNEQFF.

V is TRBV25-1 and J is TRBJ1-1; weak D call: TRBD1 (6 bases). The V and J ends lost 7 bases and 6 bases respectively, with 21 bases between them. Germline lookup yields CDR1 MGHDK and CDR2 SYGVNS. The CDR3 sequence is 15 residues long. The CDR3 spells CASTPNWQGWAEAFF. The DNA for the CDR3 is TGTGCCAGCACCCCGAATTGGCAGGGGTGGGCTGAAGCTTTCTTT. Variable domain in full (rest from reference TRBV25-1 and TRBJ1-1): EADIYQTPRYLVIGTGKKITLECSQTMGHDKMYWYQQDPGMELHLIHYSYGVNSTEKGDLSSESTVSRIRTEHFPLTLESARPSHTSQYLCASTPNWQGWAEAFFGQGTRLTVV.

CDR3 in amino acids: CASSDRDVNTEAFF. CDR3 in DNA: TGTGCCAGCAGTGACAGGGACGTGAACACTGAAGCTTTCTTT. This chain links TRBV6-5 with TRBJ1-1, with 7 bases identical to TRBD1. The CDR3 extends over 14 amino acids. V was pared by 5 bases and J by 0 bases, with 3 bases of the junction left unmatched. Germline CDR1 reads MNHEY; CDR2 reads SVGAGI.